This TCR beta chain was obtained from a study of OX40 agonist ivuxolimab in advanced cancers. Across the whole study: Ivuxolimab was administered intravenously to patients at 0.01 to 10 mg/kg every 2 weeks. Study-wide findings and caveats: The study found that CD8+ T cells averaged more expanded clones than CD4+. Clonal expansion from baseline to week 6 occurred in both CD4+ and CD8+ T cells.

Profiled with immunoSEQ multiplex PCR; TCRdb holds only in-frame clones, not every one. The data contain tens of thousands of clones, approximately 82% of them singletons. Germline CDR1 MDHEN, CDR2 SYDVKM. Trimming took 3 bases from V and 2 from J, leaving 10 bases between them. The CDR3 contains 14 residues. Details on this clone: Antigen: not known.

Source: CD4+ or CD8+ T cells sorted from blood, taken in a trial of the OX40 agonist ivuxolimab. V gene TRBV28 combines with J gene TRBJ1-2, with D uncertain. The sequence came from an adult with an advanced solid tumor such as melanoma, head and neck, liver or kidney cancer. The DNA of the CDR3 is TGTGCCAGCAGTTTCTTACGGGGAAACTATGGCTACACCTTC. The encoded protein is CASSFLRGNYGYTF.